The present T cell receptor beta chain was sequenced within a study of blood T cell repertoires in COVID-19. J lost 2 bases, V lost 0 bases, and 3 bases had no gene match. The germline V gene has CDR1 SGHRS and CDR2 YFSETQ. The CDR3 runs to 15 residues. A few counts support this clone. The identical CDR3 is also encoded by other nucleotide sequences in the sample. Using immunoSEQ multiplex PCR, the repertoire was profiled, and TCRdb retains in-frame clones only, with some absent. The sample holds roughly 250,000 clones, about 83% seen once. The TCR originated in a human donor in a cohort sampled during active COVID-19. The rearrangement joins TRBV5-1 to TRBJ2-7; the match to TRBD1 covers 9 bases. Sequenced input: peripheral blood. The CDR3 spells CASSLGGTGTYEQYF. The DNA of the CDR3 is TGCGCCAGCAGCTTGGGTGGGACAGGGACCTACGAGCAGTACTTC.